Listed below are T cell receptor beta chains from one sample, sequenced in a study of T cells in localized non-small cell lung cancer. Clones were read by immunoSEQ multiplex PCR, and TCRdb kept only the in-frame ones, dropping some. The sample consists of 48,000 or so clones, approximately 75% of them appearing once. The material was peripheral blood, obtained before any cancer treatment. The receptor set was obtained from a man aged 35-69 years with stage I squamous cell lung carcinoma. Both conserved end residues are part of each CDR3. The D gene is left open where the match is weak. Clone size appears in some rows only: once, few, many, or a class for an expanded clone.

CDR3 protein | CDR3 DNA | D gene | J gene | V gene | clone size
CASRTGFSGTEAFF | TGTGCCAGCAGAACAGGGTTTTCGGGCACTGAAGCTTTCTTT | . | TRBJ1-1 | TRBV6-5 | .
CASSQTGGAVSGNTIYF | TGTGCCAGCAGCCAAACGGGGGGAGCGGTGTCTGGAAACACCATATATTTT | . | TRBJ1-3 | TRBV7-9 | .
CASKRLSSYNEQFF | TGTGCCAGTAAGAGGCTCAGCTCCTACAATGAGCAGTTCTTC | . | TRBJ2-1 | TRBV19 | .
CASSLVETPFEAFF | TGTGCCAGCAGCTTGGTGGAGACACCTTTTGAAGCTTTCTTT | . | TRBJ1-1 | TRBV11-1 | .
CASRDSGGQETQYF | TGTGCCAGCAGGGATAGCGGGGGGCAAGAGACCCAGTACTTC | TRBD2 | TRBJ2-5 | TRBV6-5 | .
CASSFAGTGDSPLHF | TGTGCCAGCAGTTTCGCCGGGACAGGGGATTCACCCCTCCACTTT | TRBD1 | TRBJ1-6 | TRBV6-5 | many
CASSPNILNSGNTIYF | TGTGCCAGCAGCCCAAATATTCTAAACTCTGGAAACACCATATATTTT | . | TRBJ1-3 | TRBV7-2 | .
CASSPSGGSGNTIYF | TGTGCCAGCAGCCCTTCAGGGGGCTCTGGAAACACCATATATTTT | TRBD1 | TRBJ1-3 | TRBV5-6 | once
CARRDTEAFF | TGTGCCAGGAGGGACACTGAAGCTTTCTTT | . | TRBJ1-1 | TRBV9 | .
CASSLTFSEQYF | TGTGCCAGCAGCTTGACATTTTCCGAGCAGTACTTC | . | TRBJ2-7 | TRBV7-9 | .
CASSFRGSYEQYF | TGTGCCAGCAGTTTTCGGGGTTCCTACGAGCAGTACTTC | . | TRBJ2-7 | TRBV28 | .
CASSPPGAGELFF | TGTGCCAGCTCACCTCCCGGCGCCGGGGAGCTGTTTTTT | . | TRBJ2-2 | TRBV18 | .
CASSPVLPSTDTQYF | TGTGCCAGCAGTCCCGTTCTTCCTAGCACAGATACGCAGTATTTT | . | TRBJ2-3 | TRBV25-1 | .
CASRGRQGMSSYEQYF | TGTGCCAGCAGGGGACGACAGGGAATGAGCTCCTACGAGCAGTACTTC | TRBD1 | TRBJ2-7 | TRBV2 | .
CASSLEGTGRYGYTF | TGTGCCAGCAGCTTAGAGGGGACAGGGCGCTATGGCTACACCTTC | TRBD1 | TRBJ1-2 | TRBV7-6 | few
CASSQDVGRGKGYTF | TGCGCCAGCAGCCAAGATGTCGGCAGGGGGAAAGGCTACACCTTC | TRBD1 | TRBJ1-2 | TRBV4-1 | .
CASSWTSGGFNEQFF | TGTGCCAGCAGTTGGACTAGCGGGGGCTTCAATGAGCAGTTCTTC | TRBD2 | TRBJ2-1 | TRBV27 | .
CASSEQSTYNSPLHF | TGTGCCAGCAGTGAACAGAGTACCTATAATTCACCCCTCCACTTT | . | TRBJ1-6 | TRBV6-1 | .
CASSQDAAIRSSSYNSPLHF | TGCGCCAGCAGCCAAGATGCCGCCATACGCTCCAGCTCCTATAATTCACCCCTCCACTTT | . | TRBJ1-6 | TRBV4-3 | .
CASSYSTGTQYF | TGTGCCAGCAGTTACTCCACGGGGACGCAGTATTTT | . | TRBJ2-3 | TRBV6-5 | .
CASKVGGELFF | TGTGCCAGTAAGGTAGGCGGGGAGCTGTTTTTT | . | TRBJ2-2 | TRBV19 | few
CASTSSERHLYGYTF | TGTGCCAGCACCAGCAGCGAACGCCACCTCTATGGCTACACCTTC | . | TRBJ1-2 | TRBV7-9 | few
CASRDPSPLLGYAFF | TGTGCCAGCAGAGACCCCAGTCCCCTGTTAGGGTACGCTTTCTTT | . | TRBJ1-1 | TRBV6-1 | .
CASSSAGAYNSPLHF | TGTGCCAGCAGTTCCGCGGGGGCCTATAATTCACCCCTCCACTTT | . | TRBJ1-6 | TRBV27 | .
CASSLRRGGFYNEQFF | TGTGCCAGCAGCTTAAGGCGCGGGGGCTTTTACAATGAGCAGTTCTTC | . | TRBJ2-1 | TRBV7-3 | .
CASSIDRGRAEAFF | TGTGCCAGTAGTATCGACAGGGGTCGGGCTGAAGCTTTCTTT | TRBD1 | TRBJ1-1 | TRBV19 | few
CASSLGPGGAGNTIYF | TGTGCCAGCAGCTTGGGTCCCGGGGGCGCTGGAAACACCATATATTTT | . | TRBJ1-3 | TRBV7-8 | .
CASLKQGTDTQYF | TGTGCCAGCCTGAAGCAGGGTACAGATACGCAGTATTTT | . | TRBJ2-3 | TRBV7-2 | .